This entry features one TCR beta chain sequence. The table lists this clonotype with a few counts. The specificity of this receptor is unknown. No much larger clone exists at a distance of one base, and base qualities are not known. The sample belongs to a study of CD8 T cells in Susac syndrome (dated by TCRdb to about 2019). For the wider study: Whether CD8+ T cell activation and differentiation in Susac syndrome was antigen driven was tested using repertoire sequencing. CD8+ T cell repertoire clonality was compared between around eleven healthy donors, about 14 Susac syndrome patients and around 16 multiple sclerosis patients.

On the study overall, not on this receptor specifically: The number of individuals in the TCR sequencing and HLA analysis was recognized as being relatively small.

The germline V gene (reference sequence) supplies CDR1 SGHNT and CDR2 YYREEE. From the cysteine up to the phenylalanine, the CDR3 has a length of 17 residues. Left in the record is the CDR3 DNA by itself, 51 bases read in frame from the first base. Unmatched junction bases come to 9, with V trimmed by 4 bases and J by 4 bases. RNA was extracted using the RNeasy kit, and about 0.5 to 1 ug of the RNA was reverse transcribed with random hexamers. TCR beta CDR3 regions were amplified with the immunoSEQ multiplex PCR assay covering 54 Vbeta and 13 Jbeta segments. PCR amplification bias was corrected using a synthetic template baseline for primer optimization and computational correction. In the authors' own workflow: Only productive sequences were kept, with reads annotated to V, D and J genes according to IMGT and analyzed in immunoSEQ Analyzer. To calculate clonality, Shannon entropy was normalized by log2 of the number of productive unique sequences and then subtracted from one. For each patient and control, public and private clones were evaluated within the 100 most prevalent clones. A clone was defined as Susac-specific if it was absent from the healthy and MS cohorts, from 1052 published viral clones and from other ImmuneACCESS disease sequences. Through fastp at Q25 and MiXCR, TCRdb rebuilt clones from the public reads, retaining in-frame beta chains. Rows are combined by CDR3 protein, so each entry shows the most common genes and DNA. For this entry, the V and J calls and clone size follow TCRdb and not the study's own pipeline. The sample profile shows approximately 300,000 distinct CDR3 sequences; around 89% of them were found once. The ten largest clones capture 0.18% of the sample.

High-throughput TCR beta sequencing profiled peripheral blood CD8+ and CD4+ T cells from healthy donors, Susac syndrome patients and multiple sclerosis patients. Treatment-naive patients with stable or active relapsing-remitting disease fulfilling revised McDonald criteria were used as multiple sclerosis controls. Bulk CD8+ and CD4+ T cells were purified magnetically by negative isolation, whereas CD8+ TEMRA cells were enriched by FACS. Blood was collected in EDTA tubes and processed within 24 hours, with PBMCs isolated through density gradient centrifugation. PBMCs intended for TCR sequencing were cryopreserved in liquid nitrogen and thawed later in a water bath at 37 degrees C. The sorted or isolated CD4+, CD8+ and CD8+ TEMRA cells reached a purity of at least 90%.

The chain is assembled from TRBV5-4 and TRBJ2-1, with TRBD2 matching 12 junction bases. The receptor was isolated from a human donor with multiple sclerosis. Sequencing was done on a sample of CD8+ T cells from PBMCs. The nucleotides read TGTGCCAGCAGCGAAGACCTAGCGGGAGGGCCGTACAATGAGCAGTTCTTC. Its coded protein is CASSEDLAGGPYNEQFF.